A selection of T cell receptor beta chains follows, all from one sample in a study of vaccination and CD4 T cells after COVID-19. These TCRs' antigens remain unknown. TCRdb itself ran the PCR reads through MiXCR, one entry per CDR3 protein. Of several thousand distinct CDR3 sequences detected, around 29% appear once; the ten largest clones hold 25% to 35%. The specimen was cultured CD4+ T cells from blood. The receptors derive from a human donor with COVID-19. Each CDR3 is given with its conserved first and last residue. Each record gives: J gene, V gene, CDR3 length, CDR3 protein.

J gene: TRBJ2-5
V gene: TRBV6-2/TRBV6-3
CDR3 length: 16
CDR3 protein: CASTPARGGRQETQYF

J gene: TRBJ2-3
V gene: TRBV7-2
CDR3 length: 13
CDR3 protein: CASNVMRRDTQYF

J gene: TRBJ2-7
V gene: TRBV27
CDR3 length: 20
CDR3 protein: CASSLKGGQGSQGSSYEQYF

J gene: TRBJ1-1
V gene: TRBV2
CDR3 length: 14
CDR3 protein: CASSRDGMNTEAFF

J gene: TRBJ2-7
V gene: TRBV6-2/TRBV6-3
CDR3 length: 11
CDR3 protein: CASGGAYEQYF

J gene: TRBJ1-2
V gene: TRBV4-1
CDR3 length: 18
CDR3 protein: CASSQGQGTGRGNYGYTF

J gene: TRBJ1-3
V gene: TRBV27
CDR3 length: 15
CDR3 protein: CASSPGQGGKNTIYF

J gene: TRBJ1-1
V gene: TRBV2
CDR3 length: 13
CDR3 protein: CASSDQSNTEAFF

J gene: TRBJ2-7
V gene: TRBV9
CDR3 length: 20
CDR3 protein: CASSAQRGGEADKRDTKQYF

J gene: TRBJ1-2
V gene: TRBV5-1
CDR3 length: 15
CDR3 protein: CASKTGGADVYGYTF

J gene: TRBJ2-7
V gene: TRBV24-1
CDR3 length: 14
CDR3 protein: CATSDLLESYEQYF

J gene: TRBJ2-7
V gene: TRBV24-1
CDR3 length: 15
CDR3 protein: CATPTGDRGSYEQYF

J gene: TRBJ1-5
V gene: TRBV12-3/TRBV12-4
CDR3 length: 16
CDR3 protein: CASSHAAGGDNQPQHF

J gene: TRBJ2-7
V gene: TRBV20-1
CDR3 length: 15
CDR3 protein: CSAIDPTGAYYEQYF

J gene: TRBJ1-5
V gene: TRBV6-5
CDR3 length: 14
CDR3 protein: CASSYLGRGQPQHF

J gene: TRBJ1-6
V gene: TRBV12-3/TRBV12-4
CDR3 length: 14
CDR3 protein: CASTVLGPNSPLHF

J gene: TRBJ1-3
V gene: TRBV11-2
CDR3 length: 14
CDR3 protein: CASSGARSGNTIYF

J gene: TRBJ1-2
V gene: TRBV20-1
CDR3 length: 13
CDR3 protein: CSAPDIYNYGYTF

J gene: TRBJ2-7
V gene: TRBV20-1
CDR3 length: 14
CDR3 protein: CSAQGRQGRYEQYF

J gene: TRBJ1-6
V gene: TRBV28
CDR3 length: 18
CDR3 protein: CASSPRQGKSSYNSPLHF

J gene: TRBJ2-7
V gene: TRBV6-5
CDR3 length: 13
CDR3 protein: CASSYPQGYEQYF

J gene: TRBJ2-7
V gene: TRBV6-1
CDR3 length: 11
CDR3 protein: CASSAGYEQYF

J gene: TRBJ2-7
V gene: TRBV19
CDR3 length: 14
CDR3 protein: CASSITRGSYEQYF

J gene: TRBJ1-1
V gene: TRBV9
CDR3 length: 14
CDR3 protein: CASSVTQGATKAFF

J gene: TRBJ2-5
V gene: TRBV6-2/TRBV6-3
CDR3 length: 12
CDR3 protein: CASGQGRETQYF

J gene: TRBJ1-2
V gene: TRBV12-5
CDR3 length: 12
CDR3 protein: CASGFVREGYTF

J gene: TRBJ2-1
V gene: TRBV6-1
CDR3 length: 15
CDR3 protein: CASSPEGQAYNEQFF

J gene: TRBJ1-2
V gene: TRBV5-1
CDR3 length: 14
CDR3 protein: CASSQDSVNYGYTF

J gene: TRBJ2-7
V gene: TRBV6-1
CDR3 length: 14
CDR3 protein: CASHSMQGNYEQYF

J gene: TRBJ1-1
V gene: TRBV6-1
CDR3 length: 15
CDR3 protein: CASGASTMGDTEAFF

J gene: TRBJ1-6
V gene: TRBV30
CDR3 length: 18
CDR3 protein: CAWAGGGAGVSYNSPLHF

J gene: TRBJ1-6
V gene: TRBV20-1
CDR3 length: 16
CDR3 protein: CSARRSGVKENSPLHF

J gene: TRBJ2-2
V gene: TRBV20-1
CDR3 length: 14
CDR3 protein: CSASIHIDTGELFF

J gene: TRBJ1-2
V gene: TRBV5-1
CDR3 length: 16
CDR3 protein: CASSLRVGAVDYGYTF

J gene: TRBJ1-5
V gene: TRBV2
CDR3 length: 15
CDR3 protein: CASTAGQTIPVPQHF

J gene: TRBJ2-2
V gene: TRBV7-2
CDR3 length: 17
CDR3 protein: CASSLEGGRRITGELFF

J gene: TRBJ2-2
V gene: TRBV2
CDR3 length: 16
CDR3 protein: CASSPLQRTNTGELFF

J gene: TRBJ2-7
V gene: TRBV20-1
CDR3 length: 19
CDR3 protein: CSARPRGPMRQTDSYEQYF

J gene: TRBJ2-3
V gene: TRBV20-1
CDR3 length: 13
CDR3 protein: CSATRGAEDTQYF

J gene: TRBJ2-3
V gene: TRBV6-4
CDR3 length: 15
CDR3 protein: CASSDSGRSTDTQYF

J gene: TRBJ2-7
V gene: TRBV5-1
CDR3 length: 14
CDR3 protein: CASSSGTGEAEQYF

J gene: TRBJ1-5
V gene: TRBV7-6
CDR3 length: 12
CDR3 protein: CASSSPNQPQHF